What follows are 3 T cell receptor beta chains derived from one specimen sequenced in a study of vaccination and CD4 T cells after COVID-19. Their target antigens are unknown. An Oncomine TCR Beta short-read assay was used to sequence the DNA from cultured CD4+ T cells. TCRdb reanalysed the PCR reads using MiXCR and keeps one entry per CDR3 protein. The sample has more than 20,000 distinct CDR3 sequences; around a third are singletons. Time point described: late sampling 161 to 241 days after vaccination in a few convalescent patients. The sample's treatment: approximately nine-day PBMC culture with coronavirus spike peptide pools or control peptides (ViraFEST assay). The material sequenced was CD4+ T cells from blood, cultured in vitro, taken about 7 months after SARS-CoV-2 vaccination. These receptors all come from a human donor who had recovered from COVID-19.

The chain employs TRBV4-2 and TRBJ2-5, with a weak D call TRBD2 (7 bases). This CDR3 contains 16 residues. Germline assignment: CDR1 LGHNA and CDR2 YNFKEQ. V dropped 4 bases and J dropped 2 bases, with 17 bases sitting between them. The CDR3 spells CASSRRGGYAQETQYF. The CDR3 bases are TGTGCCAGCAGCCGAAGGGGGGGTTACGCACAAGAGACCCAGTACTTC.

The chain links TRBV29-1 to TRBJ2-3; 14 bases align to TRBD2. Germline V gene lookup returns CDR1 SQVTM and CDR2 ANQGSEA. The CDR3 totals 16 residues. V shed 5 bases, J shed 2 bases, and the junction held 6 bases outside the gene matches. DNA of the CDR3: TGCAGCGTTCTAGGACTAGCGGGAGGATACACAGATACGCAGTATTTT. Amino acid sequence: CSVLGLAGGYTDTQYF.

The chain joins TRBV11-3 to TRBJ2-1; D is tentatively TRBD1 or TRBD2 (5 bases each). Trimming removed 1 base from V and 9 bases from J, with 10 bases in between. CDR1 is SGHNT, CDR2 YENEEA, per germline. This CDR3 is 13 amino acids long. CDR3 in amino acids: CASSLVGTVEQFF. CDR3 bases: TGTGCCAGCAGCTTAGTCGGGACCGTTGAGCAGTTCTTC. Using reference TRBV11-3 and TRBJ2-1 for the parts outside the CDR3, the full variable domain is EAGVVQSPRYKIIEKKQPVAFWCNPISGHNTLYWYLQNLGQGPELLIRYENEEAVDDSQLPKDRFSAERLKGVDSTLKIQPAELGDSAVYLCASSLVGTVEQFFGPGTRLTVL.